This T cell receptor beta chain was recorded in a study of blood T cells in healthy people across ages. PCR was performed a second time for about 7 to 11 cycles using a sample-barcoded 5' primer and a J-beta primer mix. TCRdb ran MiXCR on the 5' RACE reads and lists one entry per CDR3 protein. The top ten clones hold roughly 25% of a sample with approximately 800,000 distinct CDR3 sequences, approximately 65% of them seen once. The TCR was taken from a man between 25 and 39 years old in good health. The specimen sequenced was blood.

The CDR3 is CSGEPGVVRTEAFF. The CDR3, as DNA: TGCAGTGGCGAACCGGGGGTCGTGCGGACTGAAGCTTTCTTT. The chain joins TRBV20-1 to TRBJ1-1; perhaps TRBD1 as D (5 bases). V lost 7 bases and J lost 5, with 20 bases in between. Per the germline V gene, CDR1 is DFQATT and CDR2 is SNEGSKA (reference sequence). The CDR3 spans 14 residues.